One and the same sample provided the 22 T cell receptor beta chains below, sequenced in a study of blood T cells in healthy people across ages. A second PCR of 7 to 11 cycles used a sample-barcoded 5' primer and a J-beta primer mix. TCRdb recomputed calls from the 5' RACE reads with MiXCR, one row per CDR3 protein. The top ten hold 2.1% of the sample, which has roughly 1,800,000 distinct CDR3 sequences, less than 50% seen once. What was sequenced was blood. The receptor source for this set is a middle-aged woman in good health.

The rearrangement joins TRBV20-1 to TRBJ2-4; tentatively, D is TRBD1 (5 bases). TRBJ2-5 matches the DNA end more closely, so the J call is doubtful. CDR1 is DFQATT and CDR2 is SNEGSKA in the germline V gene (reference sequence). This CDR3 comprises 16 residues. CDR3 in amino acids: CSATLEGRVSRETQYF. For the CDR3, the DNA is TGCAGTGCTACCCTAGAAGGCAGGGTGTCCCGGGAGACCCAGTACTTC.

For the CDR3, the DNA is TGCGCCAGCAGCTTGGCCTCTGGGGAGGTACAGGGGGAGCAGTTCTTC. It encodes CASSLASGEVQGEQFF. J is TRBJ2-1 and V is TRBV5-1, with a weak D call TRBD1 (7 bases). The germline V gene encodes CDR1 SGHRS and CDR2 YFSETQ. Trimming stripped 0 bases from V and 10 bases from J, with 20 bases between. The CDR3 totals 16 residues.

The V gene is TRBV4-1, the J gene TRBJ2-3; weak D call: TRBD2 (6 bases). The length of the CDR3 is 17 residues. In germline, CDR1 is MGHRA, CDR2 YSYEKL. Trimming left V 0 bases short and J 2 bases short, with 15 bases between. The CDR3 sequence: CASSQEGRMLITDTQYF. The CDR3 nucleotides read TGCGCCAGCAGCCAAGAAGGGAGGATGCTAATCACAGATACGCAGTATTTT.

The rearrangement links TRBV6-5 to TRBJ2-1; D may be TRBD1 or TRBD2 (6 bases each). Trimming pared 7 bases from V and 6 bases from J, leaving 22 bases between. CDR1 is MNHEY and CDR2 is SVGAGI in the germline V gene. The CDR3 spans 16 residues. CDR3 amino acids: CASTRGGSGPGNEQFF. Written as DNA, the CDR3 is TGTGCCAGCACCAGAGGGGGGTCGGGGCCCGGCAATGAGCAGTTCTTC.

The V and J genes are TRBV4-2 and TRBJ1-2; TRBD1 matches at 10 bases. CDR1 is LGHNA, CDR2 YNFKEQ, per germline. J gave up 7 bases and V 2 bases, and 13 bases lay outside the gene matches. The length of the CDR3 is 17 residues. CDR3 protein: CASSQRAAGTGDRGYTF. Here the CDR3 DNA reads TGTGCCAGCAGCCAACGAGCGGCGGGGACAGGGGATCGTGGCTACACCTTC.

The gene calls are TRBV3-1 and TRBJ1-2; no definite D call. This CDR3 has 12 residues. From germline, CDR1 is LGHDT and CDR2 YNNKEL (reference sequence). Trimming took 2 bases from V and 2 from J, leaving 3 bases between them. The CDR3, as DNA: TGTGCCAGCAGCCAAAACAACTATGGCTACACCTTC. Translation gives CASSQNNYGYTF.

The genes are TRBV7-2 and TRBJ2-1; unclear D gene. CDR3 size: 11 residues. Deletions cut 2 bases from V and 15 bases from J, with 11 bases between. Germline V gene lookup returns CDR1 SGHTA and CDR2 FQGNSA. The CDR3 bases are TGTGCCAGCAGCTTAACAGACACATTGTTCTTC. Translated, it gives CASSLTDTLFF.

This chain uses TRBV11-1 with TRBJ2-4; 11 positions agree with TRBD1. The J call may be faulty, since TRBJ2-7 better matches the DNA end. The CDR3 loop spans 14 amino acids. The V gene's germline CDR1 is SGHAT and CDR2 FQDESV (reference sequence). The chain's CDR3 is CASSLQDRGLEQYF. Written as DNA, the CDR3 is TGTGCCAGCAGCTTACAGGACAGGGGGCTCGAGCAGTACTTC.

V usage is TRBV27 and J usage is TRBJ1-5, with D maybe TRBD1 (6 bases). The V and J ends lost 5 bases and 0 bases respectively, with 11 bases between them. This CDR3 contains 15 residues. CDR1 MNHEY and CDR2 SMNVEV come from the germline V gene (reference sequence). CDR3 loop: CASSGTGHSNQPQHF. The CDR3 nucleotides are TGTGCCAGCAGTGGAACAGGGCATAGCAATCAGCCCCAGCATTTT.

DNA of the CDR3: TGTGCCAGCAGCTTAGCGCAGGATTTACCCGGCTATGAGCAGTTCTTC. Residues: CASSLAQDLPGYEQFF. The chain carries TRBV7-8 and TRBJ2-1, with no clear D. The germline V gene has CDR1 SGHVS and CDR2 FQNEAQ. This CDR3 has 16 amino acids. The ends were cut back, 0 bases at V and 8 bases at J, with 17 bases in the middle.

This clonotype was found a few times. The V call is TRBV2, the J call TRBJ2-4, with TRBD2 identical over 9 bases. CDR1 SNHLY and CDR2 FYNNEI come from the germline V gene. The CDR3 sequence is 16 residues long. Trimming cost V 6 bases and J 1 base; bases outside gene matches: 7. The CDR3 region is CASSPRGGGAKNIQYF. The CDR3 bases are TGTGCCAGCAGCCCGCGGGGGGGCGGCGCCAAAAACATTCAGTACTTC. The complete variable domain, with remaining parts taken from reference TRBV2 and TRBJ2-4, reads EPEVTQTPSHQVTQMGQEVILRCVPISNHLYFYWYRQILGQKVEFLVSFYNNEISEKSEIFDDQFSVERPDGSNFTLKIRSTKLEDSAMYFCASSPRGGGAKNIQYFGAGTRLSVL.

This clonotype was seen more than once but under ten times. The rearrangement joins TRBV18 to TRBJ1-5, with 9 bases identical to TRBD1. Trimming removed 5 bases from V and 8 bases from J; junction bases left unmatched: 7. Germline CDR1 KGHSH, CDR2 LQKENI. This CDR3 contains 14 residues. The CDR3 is CASSAGTGPEPQHF. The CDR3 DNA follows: TGTGCCAGCTCAGCCGGGACAGGGCCGGAGCCCCAGCATTTT.

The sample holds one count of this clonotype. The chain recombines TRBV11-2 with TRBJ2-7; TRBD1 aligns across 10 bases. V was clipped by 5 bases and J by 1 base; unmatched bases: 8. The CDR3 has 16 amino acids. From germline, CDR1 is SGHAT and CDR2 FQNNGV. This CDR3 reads CASSSSGTGESYEQYF. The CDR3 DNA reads TGTGCCAGCAGCAGCTCCGGGACAGGGGAATCCTACGAGCAGTACTTC.

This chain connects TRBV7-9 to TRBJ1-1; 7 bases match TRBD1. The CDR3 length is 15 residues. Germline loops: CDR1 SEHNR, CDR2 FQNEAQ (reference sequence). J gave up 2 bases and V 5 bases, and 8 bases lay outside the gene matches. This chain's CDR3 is CASSPGQAGNTEAFF. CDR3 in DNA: TGTGCCAGCAGCCCCGGACAGGCGGGTAACACTGAAGCTTTCTTT.

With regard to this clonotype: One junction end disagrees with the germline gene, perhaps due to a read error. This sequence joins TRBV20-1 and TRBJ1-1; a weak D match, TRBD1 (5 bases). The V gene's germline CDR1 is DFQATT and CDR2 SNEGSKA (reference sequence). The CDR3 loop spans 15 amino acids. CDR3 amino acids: CSARDPGVGDTEAFF. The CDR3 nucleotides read TGTAGTGCTAGAGATCCGGGGGTAGGGGACACTGAAGCTTTCTTT.

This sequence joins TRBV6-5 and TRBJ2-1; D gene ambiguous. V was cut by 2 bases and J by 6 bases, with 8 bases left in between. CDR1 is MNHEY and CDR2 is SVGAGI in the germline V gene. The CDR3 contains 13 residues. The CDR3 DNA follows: TGTGCCAGCAGTTACGTCGGCCGCAATGAGCAGTTCTTC. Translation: CASSYVGRNEQFF.

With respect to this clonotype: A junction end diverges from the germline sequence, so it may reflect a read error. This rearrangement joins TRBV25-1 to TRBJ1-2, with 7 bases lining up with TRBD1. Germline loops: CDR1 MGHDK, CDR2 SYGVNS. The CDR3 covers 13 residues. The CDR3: CAGSETGHYGYTF. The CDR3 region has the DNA TGTGCCGGCAGTGAGACAGGGCACTATGGCTACACCTTC.

Written as DNA, the CDR3 is TGTGCCAGCGGGGTCGGGGCGGGATCGGTTGAAAAACTGTTTTTT. Translated: CASGVGAGSVEKLFF. The chain carries TRBV13 and TRBJ1-4; tentative D call: TRBD1 (5 bases). Trimming cost V 8 bases and J 7 bases, with 20 bases left between them. Germline V CDR1 and CDR2: PRHDT, FYEKMQ (reference sequence). The CDR3 contains 15 residues.

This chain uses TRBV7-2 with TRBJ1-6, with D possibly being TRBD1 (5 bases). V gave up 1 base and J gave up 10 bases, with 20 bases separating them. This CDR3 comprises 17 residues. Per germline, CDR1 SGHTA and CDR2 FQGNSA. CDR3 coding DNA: TGTGCCAGCAGCTTAGAGCAGGGACCTTCCCAGCGATCACCCCTCCACTTT. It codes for CASSLEQGPSQRSPLHF.

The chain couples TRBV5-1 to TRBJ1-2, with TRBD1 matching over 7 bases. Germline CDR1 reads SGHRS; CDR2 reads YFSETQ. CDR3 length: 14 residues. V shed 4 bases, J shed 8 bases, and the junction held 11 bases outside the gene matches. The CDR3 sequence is CASSLSGTDRGYTF. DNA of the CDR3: TGCGCCAGCAGCCTGTCCGGGACAGACAGGGGCTACACCTTC.

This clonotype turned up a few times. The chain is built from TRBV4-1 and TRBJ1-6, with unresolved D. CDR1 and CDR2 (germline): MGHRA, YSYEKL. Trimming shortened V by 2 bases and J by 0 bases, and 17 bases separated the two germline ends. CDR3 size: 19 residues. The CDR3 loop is CASSQQFRGRSSYNSPLHF. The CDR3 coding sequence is TGCGCCAGCAGCCAACAATTCCGGGGTCGGAGCTCCTATAATTCACCCCTCCACTTT.

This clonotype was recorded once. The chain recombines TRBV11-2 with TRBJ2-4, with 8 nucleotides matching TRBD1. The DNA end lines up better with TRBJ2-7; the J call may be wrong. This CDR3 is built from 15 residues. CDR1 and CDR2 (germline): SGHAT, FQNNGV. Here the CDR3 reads CASSPIGQGLLEQYF. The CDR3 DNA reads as TGTGCCAGCAGCCCAATCGGACAGGGCCTCCTCGAGCAGTACTTC.